These 27 T cell receptor beta chains originate from one sample sequenced in a study of T cell repertoires in cytomegalovirus infection. In TCRdb, the reads were re-called with MiXCR into one record per CDR3 protein. The sample contains some 940,000 distinct CDR3 sequences, approximately 31% of which appear only once. The antigens of these receptors remain unknown. The specimen was cultured CD8+ T cells from PBMCs, collected from culture after CMV antigen stimulation. All receptors derive from a human donor in good health (CMV status not recorded). Some clones in this sample may be carry-over from other donors' samples.

V and J are TRBV7-6 and TRBJ2-1, with 10 bases matching TRBD2. CDR1 SGHVS and CDR2 FNYEAQ come from the germline V gene. The CDR3 spans 17 residues. J was trimmed by 9 bases and V by 3 bases; bases with no gene match: 14. The CDR3 region has the DNA TGTGCCAGCAGCTTGAGCGTCAGCGGGGGGGCGGTGGGTGAGCAGTTCTTC. It specifies CASSLSVSGGAVGEQFF.

The table lists this clonotype with many counts. The chain links TRBV7-2 to TRBJ1-5; no reliable D call. The CDR3 spans 13 residues. V lost 4 bases to trimming and J lost 2 bases, with 6 bases between them. In germline, CDR1 is SGHTA, CDR2 FQGNSA. The DNA for the CDR3 is TGTGCCAGCAGCTCCTGGGGCAATCAGCCCCAGCATTTT. Translating gives CASSSWGNQPQHF.

CDR3 bases: TGTGCCAGCAGTTCCGACTTTGGGGCCAACGTCCTGACTTTC. It translates to CASSSDFGANVLTF. The gene calls are TRBV6-5 and TRBJ2-6; D gene unclear. The CDR3 consists of 14 residues. Germline V gives CDR1 MNHEY, CDR2 SVGAGI. Trimming pared 4 bases from V and 3 bases from J, leaving 7 bases between.

Many counts were recorded for this clonotype. The chain carries TRBV7-2 and TRBJ2-1; tentatively, D is TRBD2 (6 bases). Between the trimmed V and J ends, which lost 5 bases and 7 bases, there was a span of 21 bases. Germline loops: CDR1 SGHTA, CDR2 FQGNSA. The CDR3 length is 16 residues. The CDR3 coding sequence is TGTGCCAGCAGCCCTCTTAGGGGAGGATGGGGAAATGAGCAGTTCTTC. Its protein product is CASSPLRGGWGNEQFF.

This clonotype was seen a few times. The J gene is TRBJ1-1, the V gene TRBV10-3; a possible D gene is TRBD1 (5 bases). In germline, CDR1 is ENHRY, CDR2 SYGVKD. The CDR3 consists of 16 residues. Trimming removed 2 bases at V and 1 base at J, with 14 bases between. The CDR3 reads CAISEGDLPRNTEAFF. In nucleotides, the CDR3 is TGTGCCATCAGTGAGGGGGACCTTCCCAGGAACACTGAAGCTTTCTTT.

The chain recombines TRBV29-1 with TRBJ1-2; possibly TRBD1 for D (6 bases). Germline lookup yields CDR1 SQVTM and CDR2 ANQGSEA. The CDR3 sequence is 12 residues long. The V end was cut by 0 bases, the J end by 13 bases, with 15 bases between. The CDR3, as DNA: TGCAGCGTTGAAGATGGAGAAACAGGGTGCACCTTC. It translates to CSVEDGETGCTF.

This clonotype was recorded a few times. The J gene is TRBJ1-6, the V gene TRBV27; weak D call: TRBD1 (5 bases). This CDR3 has 14 residues. CDR1 and CDR2 (germline): MNHEY, SMNVEV (reference sequence). V lost 2 bases to trimming and J lost 7 bases, with 9 bases between them. CDR3 sequence (DNA): TGTGCCAGCAGTTTAGGGGCAGCGAATTCACCCCTCCACTTT. Its protein is CASSLGAANSPLHF.

This clonotype was recorded at least ten times. The chain uses TRBV6-5 and TRBJ1-2; a weak D match, TRBD1 (5 bases). There are 13 residues in the CDR3. Trimming stripped 5 bases from V and 2 bases from J, with 9 bases between. In germline, CDR1 is MNHEY, CDR2 SVGAGI. The CDR3 coding sequence is TGTGCCAGCAGTCCACAGGTGAACTATGGCTACACCTTC. Translating gives CASSPQVNYGYTF.

The rearrangement uses TRBV20-1 and TRBJ1-2; possible D gene TRBD1, 5 bases. This CDR3 comprises 17 residues. Trimming left V 0 bases short and J 4 bases short, with 21 bases between. From germline, CDR1 is DFQATT and CDR2 SNEGSKA (reference sequence). Here the CDR3 reads CSARDTSQGGPIYGYTF. CDR3 coding DNA: TGCAGTGCTAGAGACACTTCTCAGGGCGGCCCTATCTATGGCTACACCTTC.

This clonotype was observed a handful of times. The rearrangement uses TRBV12-3 or TRBV12-4 and TRBJ1-5, with D perhaps matching TRBD1 (5 bases). Trimming left V 6 bases short and J 4 bases short, with 13 bases between. This CDR3 has 14 amino acids. CDR3 nucleotides: TGTGCCAGCAGCCCTATGGGGGGGAATCAGCCCCAGCATTTT. As protein: CASSPMGGNQPQHF.

This chain links TRBV3-1 with TRBJ1-1; TRBD1 matches 8 bases. Germline V gives CDR1 LGHDT, CDR2 YNNKEL (reference sequence). The V and J ends lost 1 base and 1 base, in that order; junction bases with no gene match: 5. This CDR3 spans 16 amino acids. CDR3 sequence reads: CASSQGTGKGNTEAFF. In nucleotides, the CDR3 is TGTGCCAGCAGCCAAGGGACAGGGAAAGGGAACACTGAAGCTTTCTTT. Full variable domain (remainder filled in from reference TRBV3-1 and TRBJ1-1): DTAVSQTPKYLVTQMGNDKSIKCEQNLGHDTMYWYKQDSKKFLKIMFSYNNKELIINETVPNRFSPKSPDKAHLNLHINSLELGDSAVYFCASSQGTGKGNTEAFFGQGTRLTVV.

This clonotype was recorded a few times. CDR3 DNA: TGTGCCAGCAGCCCCCAGAAAGGGTTTCACCATGGGGCCAACGTCCTGACTTTC. Translation: CASSPQKGFHHGANVLTF. The chain links TRBV6-2 or TRBV6-3 to TRBJ2-6; D unresolved. The CDR3 length is 18 residues. Trimming shortened V by 6 bases and J by 3 bases, and 21 bases separated the two germline ends. Germline V gives CDR1 MNHEY, CDR2 SVGEGT.

This clonotype was observed at least ten times. V usage is TRBV19 and J usage is TRBJ2-7; 9 nucleotides agree with TRBD1. The germline V gene has CDR1 LNHDA and CDR2 SQIVND (reference sequence). V dropped 5 bases and J dropped 2; count of bases not matched to a gene: 10. This CDR3 comprises 16 residues. CDR3 nucleotide sequence: TGTGCCAGTAGTTCAGGATTCGGACAGGGGACCTACGAGCAGTACTTC. Its protein is CASSSGFGQGTYEQYF.

This clonotype has a count of ten or more. This rearrangement joins TRBV9 to TRBJ2-1; TRBD2 matches 11 bases. CDR1 SGDLS and CDR2 YYNGEE come from the germline V gene. This CDR3 region has 15 residues. J was trimmed by 12 bases and V by 0 bases; bases with no gene match: 8. CDR3 sequence: CASSVGVAGGPGQFF. CDR3 DNA sequence: TGTGCCAGCAGCGTAGGGGTAGCGGGGGGGCCTGGGCAGTTCTTC.

This clonotype has only a few counts. This chain joins TRBV7-9 and TRBJ2-7, with TRBD1 matching over 8 bases. Germline trimming cut 4 bases from V and 4 bases from J; bases unmatched to any gene: 6. The CDR3 length is 14 residues. Germline V gene data show CDR1 as SEHNR and CDR2 as FQNEAQ (reference sequence). The CDR3 protein is CASSSSDRVYEQYF. CDR3 nucleotides: TGTGCCAGCAGCTCCTCGGACAGGGTATACGAGCAGTACTTC.

CDR3 region: CSGQGGPDLRPTDTQYF. The DNA of the CDR3 is TGCAGCGGCCAAGGCGGGCCTGACCTCCGGCCCACAGATACGCAGTATTTT. The genes are TRBV29-1 and TRBJ2-3, with D possibly TRBD2 on 5 matching bases. CDR3 size: 17 residues. Trimming left V 7 bases short and J 2 bases short, with 25 bases between. The germline CDR1 and CDR2 sequences are SQVTM and ANQGSEA.

This clonotype was seen many times. The rearrangement joins TRBV6-1 to TRBJ2-1, with D maybe TRBD1 (6 bases). Germline values: CDR1 MNHNS, CDR2 SASEGT. V was trimmed by 6 bases and J by 0 bases, leaving 12 bases between them. This CDR3 spans 15 amino acids. This CDR3 reads CASRQGQSSYNEQFF. CDR3 in DNA: TGTGCCAGCAGACAAGGACAGAGCTCCTACAATGAGCAGTTCTTC.

This clonotype was counted at least ten times. The chain couples TRBV7-2 to TRBJ1-6; D may be TRBD1 (5 bases). Trimming took 3 bases from V and 7 from J, leaving 13 bases between them. The CDR3 extends over 15 amino acids. Germline V gene sequence: CDR1 SGHTA, CDR2 FQGNSA. For the CDR3, the DNA is TGTGCCAGCAGCTTGGACCACGGGGGAAATTCACCCCTCCACTTT. It specifies CASSLDHGGNSPLHF.

This sequence joins TRBV20-1 and TRBJ2-5; tentative D call: TRBD2 (5 bases). Germline loops: CDR1 DFQATT, CDR2 SNEGSKA (reference sequence). V was clipped by 1 base and J by 2 bases, with 20 bases between them. This CDR3 contains 17 residues. The CDR3 DNA reads TGCAGTGCTAGAGGCTACCCGACGGACTCAATTCAAGAGACCCAGTACTTC. Protein: CSARGYPTDSIQETQYF.

The chain combines TRBV4-3 with TRBJ1-4; 9 positions match TRBD1. Germline V gene sequence: CDR1 LGHNA, CDR2 YSLEER. V was pared by 0 bases and J by 2 bases, with 13 bases of the junction left unmatched. The CDR3 covers 20 residues. CDR3 in amino acids: CASSQDRTGVFGGTNEKLFF. The CDR3 bases are TGCGCCAGCAGCCAAGATCGGACAGGGGTTTTCGGGGGGACTAATGAAAAACTGTTTTTT.

V usage is TRBV4-3 and J usage is TRBJ1-1; 7 nucleotides match TRBD1. J lost 7 bases, V lost 5 bases, and 13 bases had no gene match. The CDR3 is 15 amino acids. CDR1 is LGHNA and CDR2 is YSLEER in the germline V gene. The DNA for the CDR3 is TGCGCCAGCAGCTTCTACCCCACAGGGGAGGGTGAAGCTTTCTTT. Amino acid sequence: CASSFYPTGEGEAFF.

The genes are TRBV11-3 and TRBJ2-3; no firm D call. The CDR3 totals 15 residues. Germline V CDR1 and CDR2: SGHNT, YENEEA. V was pared by 3 bases and J by 2 bases, with 12 bases between. The CDR3 protein is CASSFSRSLTDTQYF. Here the CDR3 DNA reads TGTGCCAGCAGCTTTTCTCGCAGTCTCACAGATACGCAGTATTTT.

This clonotype was observed a few times. J is TRBJ2-5 and V is TRBV6-2 or TRBV6-3; no clear D gene. Germline V lookup: CDR1 MNHEY, CDR2 SVGEGT. With 1 base removed from V and 2 bases from J, the gap between germline ends came to 11 bases. The length of the CDR3 is 15 residues. CDR3 sequence reads: CASSYFDRPQETQYF. The CDR3 region has the DNA TGTGCCAGCAGTTACTTTGACCGCCCGCAAGAGACCCAGTACTTC.

This clonotype was seen just once. A clone one base away is much larger, so this may be a read error. The chain uses TRBV7-9 and TRBJ1-6, with 8 bases lining up with TRBD1. The CDR3 length is 13 residues. Looked up from germline, CDR1 is SEHNR and CDR2 is FQNEAQ (reference sequence). CDR3: CASSIRETGALQF. DNA of the CDR3: TGTGCCAGCAGCATACGCGAGACAGGGGCCCTCCAGTTT.

This clonotype was counted between two and nine times. This rearrangement joins TRBV5-4 to TRBJ2-2; possibly TRBD1 for D (5 bases). The CDR3 is 13 amino acids. Trimming cost V 4 bases and J 7 bases, with 11 bases left between them. Germline-derived CDR1 and CDR2 are SGHNT and YYREEE (reference sequence). The CDR3 region has the DNA TGTGCCAGCAGCGGTAAAGGGGTCGGGGAGCTGTTTTTT. Its translation is CASSGKGVGELFF.

The rearrangement uses TRBV5-1 and TRBJ1-4, with D possibly being TRBD1 (6 bases). Trimming pared 5 bases from V and 0 bases from J, leaving 14 bases between. CDR3 length: 16 residues. Germline-derived CDR1 and CDR2 are SGHRS and YFSETQ. The CDR3 DNA is TGCGCCAGCAGTATGCGGGGGGCTGCAACTAATGAAAAACTGTTTTTT. It yields the protein CASSMRGAATNEKLFF. Complete variable domain (other parts from reference TRBV5-1 and TRBJ1-4): KAGVTQTPRYLIKTRGQQVTLSCSPISGHRSVSWYQQTPGQGLQFLFEYFSETQRNKGNFPGRFSGRQFSNSRSEMNVSTLELGDSALYLCASSMRGAATNEKLFFGSGTQLSVL.

The sample holds a few counts of this clonotype. The rearrangement links TRBV7-9 to TRBJ1-1; D uncertain. V lost 5 bases and J lost 4, with 11 bases in between. The CDR3 spans 13 residues. Germline loops: CDR1 SEHNR, CDR2 FQNEAQ (reference sequence). Written as DNA, the CDR3 is TGTGCCAGCAGCCCCCCGTCCTCCACTGAAGCTTTCTTT. The encoded protein is CASSPPSSTEAFF.